This TCR beta chain was captured in a study of T-cell memory formation after mild COVID-19. This clonotype was counted a few times. Each CDR3 protein is one row after TCRdb ran MiXCR on the 5' RACE reads. The sample has roughly 200,000 distinct CDR3 sequences, 20% to 25% seen once; the top ten hold under 30%. The germline V gene encodes CDR1 SGHTA and CDR2 FQGNSA. The CDR3 covers 14 residues. V was trimmed by 5 bases and J by 0 bases, leaving 10 bases between them. The receptor comes from an adult woman who had mild COVID-19 (a few samples of this study predate the infection). Cell type and time point are not known. The sequenced material came from PBMCs or a T cell subset sorted from them (not recorded which). The gene calls are TRBV7-2 and TRBJ1-2; the D gene is possibly TRBD1 (5 bases). The CDR3 nucleotides are TGTGCCAGCAGCCAATGGGGACCTAACTATGGCTACACCTTC. This codes for CASSQWGPNYGYTF.